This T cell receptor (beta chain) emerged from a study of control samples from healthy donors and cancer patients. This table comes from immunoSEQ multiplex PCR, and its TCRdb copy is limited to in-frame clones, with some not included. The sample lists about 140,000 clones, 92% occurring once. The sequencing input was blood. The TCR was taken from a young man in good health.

CDR3 in amino acids: CASSEGDRISGNTIYF. CDR3 DNA: TGTGCCAGCAGTGAGGGGGACAGAATCTCTGGAAACACCATATATTTT. The chain links TRBV2 to TRBJ1-3, with 7 bases fitting TRBD1. CDR1 is SNHLY and CDR2 is FYNNEI in the germline V gene. The junction had 5 bases not matched to a gene; V was cut back by 3 bases and J by 0 bases. The CDR3 covers 16 residues.